Each of the 28 T cell receptor beta chains below was sequenced from the same sample in a study of a mutant IDH1 vaccine in newly diagnosed glioma. Data came from immunoSEQ multiplex PCR; TCRdb stores just in-frame clones and leaves some out. Of some 25,000 clones in the sample, about 80% were seen once. Time point in this sample: week 47, end of study. Topical imiquimod accompanied each vaccine dose, which consisted of 300 ug of mutant IDH1 20-mer peptide. Their antigens remain unidentified. Sequencing used PBMCs, obtained from a glioma patient whose treatment included an IDH1 peptide vaccine. The receptor set was obtained from a man aged 40-50 years with glioma. Some clones in this sample may be carry-over from other donors' samples.

J is TRBJ1-4 and V is TRBV4-1; 10 bases agree with TRBD1. This CDR3 has 13 residues. J lost 6 bases, V lost 5 bases, and 0 bases had no gene match. The germline V gene has CDR1 MGHRA and CDR2 YSYEKL. This CDR3 is CASSGQGDEKLFF. In nucleotides, the CDR3 is TGCGCCAGCAGCGGACAGGGGGATGAAAAACTGTTTTTT.

CDR3 sequence reads: CASSYRGDGYTF. The CDR3 nucleotides read TGTGCCAGCAGTTACAGGGGGGATGGCTACACCTTC. V and J are TRBV11-2 and TRBJ1-2; 8 bases are a match to TRBD1. This CDR3 comprises 12 residues. Germline CDR1 SGHAT, CDR2 FQNNGV. V gave up 6 bases and J gave up 6 bases; unmatched junction bases: 3.

This clone was detected a few times. The same CDR3 arises from other DNA sequences in this sample as well. The chain carries TRBV6-5 and TRBJ1-1, with D unresolved. Trimming took off 6 bases at V and 0 bases at J, with 2 bases between the two ends. Per germline, CDR1 MNHEY and CDR2 SVGAGI. This CDR3 spans 11 amino acids. The chain's CDR3 is CASRLNTEAFF. The CDR3, as DNA: TGTGCCAGCAGACTGAACACTGAAGCTTTCTTT.

In DNA, the CDR3 is TGCGCCAGCAAGGAGGGGGTGGGGGGCACAGATACGCAGTATTTT. It translates to CASKEGVGGTDTQYF. This chain uses TRBV4-1 with TRBJ2-3; D could derive from TRBD1 or TRBD2 (6 bases each). This CDR3 has 15 amino acids. Trimming cost V 7 bases and J 1 base, with 15 bases left between them. Germline CDR1 and CDR2: MGHRA and YSYEKL.

This chain uses TRBV5-1 with TRBJ1-1; 8 bases are shared with TRBD1. This CDR3 comprises 16 residues. The V segment lost 4 bases and the J segment 0 bases; nucleotides outside the gene matches: 8. Germline lookup yields CDR1 SGHRS and CDR2 YFSETQ. DNA of the CDR3: TGCGCCAGCAGCCCTGGACAGGGCCTAATGAACACTGAAGCTTTCTTT. This gives the protein CASSPGQGLMNTEAFF.

V usage is TRBV5-1 and J usage is TRBJ2-7; 11 nucleotides match TRBD1. V lost 2 bases, J lost 1 base, and 11 bases stayed unmatched. This CDR3 is 18 amino acids long. The germline V gene has CDR1 SGHRS and CDR2 YFSETQ. The CDR3 reads CASSFGQGAVSGSYEQYF. The DNA of the CDR3 is TGCGCCAGCAGCTTCGGACAGGGGGCGGTTTCTGGGTCCTACGAGCAGTACTTC.

The chain joins TRBV6-5 to TRBJ2-7, with unresolved D. The CDR3 has 11 amino acids. Germline CDR1 MNHEY, CDR2 SVGAGI. V was shortened by 6 bases and J by 6 bases, with 9 bases between the two germline ends. In DNA, the CDR3 is TGTGCCAGCAGGACAACGGGCGAGCAGTACTTC. Its protein product is CASRTTGEQYF.

The count of this clone is one. V is TRBV5-4 and J is TRBJ1-1, with a weak D call TRBD1 (6 bases). V dropped 1 base and J dropped 1 base, with 8 bases sitting between them. CDR3 length: 14 amino acids. CDR1 is SGHNT, CDR2 YYREEE, per germline (reference sequence). The CDR3 spells CASSLQGRNTEAFF. CDR3 coding DNA: TGTGCCAGCAGCTTGCAGGGGAGGAACACTGAAGCTTTCTTT.

The chain couples TRBV7-9 to TRBJ1-4, with 8 nucleotides matching TRBD1. With V trimmed by 4 bases and J by 5 bases, 3 bases remained unmatched. CDR3 length equals 14 residues. Looked up from germline, CDR1 is SEHNR and CDR2 is FQNEAQ (reference sequence). The CDR3 here is CASSSRGQNEKLFF. CDR3 bases: TGTGCCAGCAGCTCCAGGGGGCAGAATGAAAAACTGTTTTTT. The variable domain in full, with the rest retrieved from reference TRBV7-9 and TRBJ1-4, is DTGVSQNPRHKITKRGQNVTFRCDPISEHNRLYWYRQTLGQGPEFLTYFQNEAQLEKSRLLSDRFSAERPKGSFSTLEIQRTEQGDSAMYLCASSSRGQNEKLFFGSGTQLSVL.

The rearrangement joins TRBV5-1 to TRBJ1-2; possible D gene TRBD1, 6 bases. In germline, CDR1 is SGHRS, CDR2 YFSETQ. V was clipped by 3 bases and J by 5 bases, with 14 bases between them. CDR3 length: 14 amino acids. The CDR3 here is CASSWSDSVYGYTF. The DNA for the CDR3 is TGCGCCAGCAGCTGGTCGGACAGCGTATATGGCTACACCTTC.

The rearrangement links TRBV2 to TRBJ2-3; a weak D match, TRBD1 (5 bases). Between the trimmed V and J ends, which lost 4 bases and 1 base, there was a span of 9 bases. Germline CDR1 reads SNHLY; CDR2 reads FYNNEI. The length of the CDR3 is 14 residues. Written as DNA, the CDR3 is TGTGCCAGCAGTGGGCAGGGTGGCACAGATACGCAGTATTTT. It specifies CASSGQGGTDTQYF.

The chain is built from TRBV15 and TRBJ1-1; the D gene is possibly TRBD1 (6 bases). Germline assignment: CDR1 LNHNV and CDR2 YYDKDF (reference sequence). CDR3 length equals 15 residues. V dropped 0 bases and J dropped 2 bases, with 10 bases sitting between them. Here the CDR3 DNA reads TGTGCCACCAGCAGAGAAGCAGGGGCAAACACTGAAGCTTTCTTT. It specifies CATSREAGANTEAFF.

The chain has TRBV18 and TRBJ2-7; 9 bases are shared with TRBD2. The CDR3 covers 18 residues. CDR1 KGHSH and CDR2 LQKENI come from the germline V gene. The junction had 13 bases not matched to a gene; V was cut back by 0 bases and J by 4 bases. The CDR3 DNA follows: TGTGCCAGCTCACCACCGGTCGAGCGGGGGGACCCCTTGTACGAGCAGTACTTC. This gives the protein CASSPPVERGDPLYEQYF. Looking up the rest from reference TRBV18 and TRBJ2-7 gives the full variable domain: NAGVMQNPRHLVRRRGQEARLRCSPMKGHSHVYWYRQLPEEGLKFMVYLQKENIIDESGMPKERFSAEFPKEGPSILRIQQVVRGDSAAYFCASSPPVERGDPLYEQYFGPGTRLTVT.

This chain uses TRBV19 with TRBJ1-5; D may be TRBD1 (5 bases). Between the trimmed V and J ends, which lost 3 bases and 4 bases, there was a span of 13 bases. There are 15 residues in the CDR3. Germline CDR1 is LNHDA and CDR2 is SQIVND (reference sequence). CDR3 sequence: CASSMWSDSNQPQHF. The DNA of the CDR3 is TGTGCCAGTAGTATGTGGTCAGACAGTAATCAGCCCCAGCATTTT.

V is TRBV4-2 and J is TRBJ2-2, with D tentatively TRBD1 (6 bases). The V and J ends lost 1 base and 0 bases respectively, with 6 bases between them. This CDR3 has 15 amino acids. In germline, CDR1 is LGHNA, CDR2 YNFKEQ. The CDR3 region is CASSQGDTNTGELFF. The CDR3 DNA reads TGTGCCAGCAGCCAAGGGGACACGAACACCGGGGAGCTGTTTTTT.

The genes are TRBV10-1 and TRBJ2-3, with D tentatively TRBD1 (5 bases). Trimming took off 2 bases at V and 6 bases at J, with 9 bases between the two ends. Germline V gene sequence: CDR1 WNHNN, CDR2 SYGVQD (reference sequence). The CDR3 sequence is 13 residues long. The CDR3 protein is CASSESGADTQYF. The CDR3 DNA is TGCGCCAGCAGTGAGAGTGGGGCCGATACGCAGTATTTT.

The V call is TRBV27, the J call TRBJ2-2; the D gene is possibly TRBD1 (6 bases). There are 15 residues in the CDR3. Trimming shortened V by 6 bases and J by 1 base, and 12 bases separated the two germline ends. Germline lookup yields CDR1 MNHEY and CDR2 SMNVEV (reference sequence). The CDR3 region is CASSRQGRNTGELFF. CDR3 in DNA: TGTGCCAGCAGCCGTCAGGGGAGGAACACCGGGGAGCTGTTTTTT.

The chain's CDR3 is CSVSQAYNSPLHF. The DNA of the CDR3 is TGCAGCGTTTCCCAGGCTTATAATTCACCCCTCCACTTT. V is TRBV29-1 and J is TRBJ1-6; D is uncertain. Per germline, CDR1 SQVTM and CDR2 ANQGSEA. With 5 bases removed from V and 4 bases from J, the gap between germline ends came to 9 bases. The CDR3 totals 13 residues.

This clone was counted once. The rearrangement uses TRBV4-1 and TRBJ2-7; perhaps TRBD1 as D (6 bases). The CDR3 has 15 residues. Looked up from germline, CDR1 is MGHRA and CDR2 is YSYEKL. V was clipped by 4 bases and J by 3 bases, with 16 bases between them. As DNA, the CDR3 is TGCGCCAGCAGCCTTACATTAACAGGGATCTACGAGCAGTACTTC. Its translation: CASSLTLTGIYEQYF.

This sequence joins TRBV6-5 and TRBJ2-5; D uncertain. The CDR3 is 12 residues long. Germline V gene data show CDR1 as MNHEY and CDR2 as SVGAGI. The V and J ends lost 7 bases and 4 bases respectively, with 10 bases between them. CDR3 protein: CASKTAGETQYF. DNA of the CDR3: TGTGCCAGCAAAACAGCAGGAGAGACCCAGTACTTC.

The V call is TRBV4-2, the J call TRBJ2-3; D is possibly TRBD1 (7 bases). The CDR3 contains 16 residues. The V and J ends lost 4 bases and 6 bases respectively, with 20 bases between them. Germline V gene lookup returns CDR1 LGHNA and CDR2 YNFKEQ. The chain's CDR3 is CASSPPGRGVWDTQYF. The CDR3 nucleotides are TGTGCCAGCAGCCCCCCCGGCAGGGGGGTTTGGGATACGCAGTATTTT.

The rearrangement uses TRBV2 and TRBJ2-2; 8 positions match TRBD1. J was trimmed by 4 bases and V by 9 bases; bases with no gene match: 10. The germline gives CDR1 SNHLY, CDR2 FYNNEI. This CDR3 is built from 15 residues. The CDR3 reads CARASGTGGTGELFF. The CDR3 nucleotides are TGTGCCAGGGCATCCGGGACAGGCGGCACCGGGGAGCTGTTTTTT.

J is TRBJ2-6 and V is TRBV6-1; no clear D. The V and J ends lost 1 base and 1 base respectively, with 2 bases between them. CDR3 length equals 14 residues. Per germline, CDR1 MNHNS and CDR2 SASEGT. CDR3 residues: CASSEVSGANVLTF. CDR3 nucleotide sequence: TGTGCCAGCAGTGAAGTTTCTGGGGCCAACGTCCTGACTTTC.

The rearrangement joins TRBV2 to TRBJ1-6; unclear D gene. This CDR3 region has 12 residues. In germline, CDR1 is SNHLY, CDR2 FYNNEI. Trimming removed 7 bases at V and 13 bases at J, with 14 bases between. CDR3: CASTRTLGPLHF. CDR3 DNA: TGTGCCAGCACCAGGACCCTCGGGCCCCTCCACTTT.

V gene TRBV4-1 combines with J gene TRBJ2-7; D is undetermined. Trimming left V 8 bases short and J 0 bases short, with 14 bases between. Germline assignment: CDR1 MGHRA and CDR2 YSYEKL. The CDR3 runs to 14 residues. CDR3 in DNA: TGCGCCAGCCAGTCGGCAGGCGGCTCCTACGAGCAGTACTTC. Translation: CASQSAGGSYEQYF.

The V and J genes are TRBV19 and TRBJ2-2; D possibly uses TRBD1 or TRBD2 (5 bases each). V was cut by 5 bases and J by 5 bases, with 15 bases left in between. CDR1 is LNHDA and CDR2 is SQIVND in the germline V gene (reference sequence). The CDR3 consists of 15 residues. The CDR3 coding sequence is TGTGCCAGTAGTGCGTACAGGACGGGGACCGGGGAGCTGTTTTTT. It is translated as CASSAYRTGTGELFF.

This chain joins TRBV6-1 and TRBJ2-7; a possible D gene is TRBD1 (6 bases). This CDR3 is 14 amino acids long. V was clipped by 6 bases and J by 3 bases, with 15 bases between them. CDR1 is MNHNS, CDR2 SASEGT, per germline. The CDR3 DNA reads as TGTGCCAGCAGCAAACAGGGTTTCAGCTACGAGCAGTACTTC. Its protein product is CASSKQGFSYEQYF.

The V and J genes are TRBV19 and TRBJ1-2, with D perhaps matching TRBD1 (6 bases). The CDR3 contains 16 residues. Germline V CDR1 and CDR2: LNHDA, SQIVND (reference sequence). V was clipped by 3 bases and J by 0 bases, with 14 bases between them. CDR3 protein: CASSIGQGRSNYGYTF. The CDR3 coding sequence is TGTGCCAGTAGTATCGGGCAGGGGCGGTCTAACTATGGCTACACCTTC.